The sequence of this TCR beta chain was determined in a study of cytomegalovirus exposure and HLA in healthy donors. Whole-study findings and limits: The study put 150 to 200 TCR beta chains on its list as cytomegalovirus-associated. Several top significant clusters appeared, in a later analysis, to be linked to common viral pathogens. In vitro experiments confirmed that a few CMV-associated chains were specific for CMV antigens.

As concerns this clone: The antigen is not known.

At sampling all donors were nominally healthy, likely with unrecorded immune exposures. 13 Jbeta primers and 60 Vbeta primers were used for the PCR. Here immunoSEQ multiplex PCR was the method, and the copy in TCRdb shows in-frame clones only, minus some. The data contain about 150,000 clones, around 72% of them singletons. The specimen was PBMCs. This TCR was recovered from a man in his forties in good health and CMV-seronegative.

In DNA, the CDR3 is TGTGCCAGCAGCTCCACCCCCGCGAGTTCACCCCTCCACTTT. Protein product: CASSSTPASSPLHF. The gene calls are TRBV9 and TRBJ1-6, with D unresolved. The CDR3 spans 14 residues. Trimming stripped 4 bases from V and 9 bases from J, with 14 bases between. From germline, CDR1 is SGDLS and CDR2 YYNGEE.